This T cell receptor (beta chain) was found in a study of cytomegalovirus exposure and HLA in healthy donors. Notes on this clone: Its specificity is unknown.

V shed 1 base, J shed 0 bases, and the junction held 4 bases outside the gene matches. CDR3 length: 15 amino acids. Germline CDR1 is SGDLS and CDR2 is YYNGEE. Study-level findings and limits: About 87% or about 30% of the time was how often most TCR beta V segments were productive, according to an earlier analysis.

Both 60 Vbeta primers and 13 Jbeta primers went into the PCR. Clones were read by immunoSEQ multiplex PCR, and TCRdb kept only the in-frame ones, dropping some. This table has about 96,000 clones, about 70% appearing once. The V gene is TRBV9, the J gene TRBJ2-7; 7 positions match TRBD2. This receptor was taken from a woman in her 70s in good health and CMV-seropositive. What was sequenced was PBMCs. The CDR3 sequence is CASSVSGTNSYEQYF. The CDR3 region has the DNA TGTGCCAGCAGCGTAAGCGGGACTAACTCCTACGAGCAGTACTTC.